This T cell receptor beta chain emerged from a study of blood T cell repertoires in COVID-19. Study context: Samples of COVID-19 (acute and convalescent) were obtained from the United States, Italy and Spain.

Produced via immunoSEQ multiplex PCR; TCRdb's table is partial and in-frame only. The sample includes fewer than 600,000 clones, 85% to 90% of them seen just once. Per the germline V gene, CDR1 is SEHNR and CDR2 is FQNEAQ (reference sequence). The CDR3 has 13 amino acids. The V and J ends lost 2 bases and 9 bases respectively, with 11 bases between them. The sample taken for sequencing was PBMCs or T cells enriched from blood (not recorded which). V and J are TRBV7-9 and TRBJ1-3; perhaps TRBD1 as D (5 bases). The TCR comes from a woman between 40 and 50 years old who had recovered from COVID-19. CDR3: CASSLTSGGTIYF. DNA for the CDR3: TGTGCCAGCAGCTTAACATCGGGGGGCACCATATATTTT.